These 4 T cell receptor beta chains share one sample of origin, sequenced in a study of OX40 agonist ivuxolimab in advanced cancers. Produced via immunoSEQ multiplex PCR; TCRdb's table is partial and in-frame only. The sample has around 90,000 clones, about 93% seen once. Sequences were derived from CD4+ or CD8+ T cells sorted from blood, sampled in a trial of the OX40 agonist ivuxolimab. The source is an adult with an advanced solid tumor such as melanoma, head and neck, liver or kidney cancer.

J is TRBJ1-4 and V is TRBV7-9; no firm D call. The length of the CDR3 is 14 residues. Between the trimmed V and J ends, which lost 3 bases and 3 bases, there was a span of 8 bases. Germline V lookup: CDR1 SEHNR, CDR2 FQNEAQ (reference sequence). The CDR3 protein is CASSLGSPNEKLFF. Here the CDR3 DNA reads TGTGCCAGCAGCTTGGGCAGCCCTAATGAAAAACTGTTTTTT.

The V call is TRBV18, the J call TRBJ2-5; 11 bases are a match to TRBD2. CDR1 is KGHSH, CDR2 LQKENI, per germline. This CDR3 spans 19 amino acids. V lost 0 bases and J lost 4; bases outside the gene matches: 13. The CDR3 region is CASSPPGTSGGVNRETQYF. The CDR3 bases are TGTGCCAGCTCACCACCCGGGACTAGCGGAGGGGTAAATAGAGAGACCCAGTACTTC.

The chain joins TRBV7-2 to TRBJ2-5; no clear D gene. CDR3 length equals 14 residues. Trimming left V 1 base short and J 0 bases short, with 6 bases between. CDR1 is SGHTA and CDR2 is FQGNSA in the germline V gene. The CDR3 here is CASSLVSYQETQYF. The DNA for the CDR3 is TGTGCCAGCAGCTTAGTGTCTTACCAAGAGACCCAGTACTTC. The complete variable domain, with remaining parts taken from reference TRBV7-2 and TRBJ2-5, reads GAGVSQSPSNKVTEKGKDVELRCDPISGHTALYWYRQSLGQGLEFLIYFQGNSAPDKSGLPSDRFSAERTGGSVSTLTIQRTQQEDSAVYLCASSLVSYQETQYFGPGTRLLVL.

V is TRBV19 and J is TRBJ2-2, with 7 bases identical to TRBD2. Germline V gene data show CDR1 as LNHDA and CDR2 as SQIVND (reference sequence). The CDR3 runs 14 residues. V was clipped by 7 bases and J by 4 bases; unmatched bases: 6. The CDR3 protein is CASTAGVGTGELFF. The CDR3 nucleotides read TGTGCCAGTACGGCGGGAGTCGGCACCGGGGAGCTGTTTTTT.